A single T cell receptor (beta chain) is shown here with its context. Antigen: not known. The data stem from a study of post-analysis software for immune sequencing data. The CDR3 consists of 14 residues. The germline V gene has CDR1 DFQATT and CDR2 SNEGSKA (reference sequence). The V gene end was trimmed by 5 bases and the J gene end by 3 bases; junction bases not matched to a gene: 4. The library was made from cDNA and included unique molecular identifiers. Each CDR3 protein gets one entry after TCRdb re-called the PCR reads with MiXCR. The repertoire consists of some 800,000 distinct CDR3 sequences, with roughly 50% occurring once and the leading ten covering roughly 4.9%. Study results and limitations: Patients had higher frequencies than controls of five or six TRBV segments, including TRBV5-6, TRBV5-1 and TRBV20-1.

V gene TRBV20-1 combines with J gene TRBJ2-1; the match to TRBD2 covers 10 bases. This TCR came from a girl aged 5-17 years with multiple sclerosis. Sequences were obtained from blood. In nucleotides, the CDR3 is TGCAGTGCTCCGCTAGCGGGAGACTACAATGAGCAGTTCTTC. Protein sequence: CSAPLAGDYNEQFF.